The clone carrying this T cell receptor (beta chain) was seen a handful of times. In the authors' methods: Reference gene primer amplification gave estimated nucleated cell counts. Assay used: immunoSEQ multiplex PCR; TCRdb lists only in-frame clones, some missing. D and trimming come from the DNA, and the V and J calls and clone size come from that table. Of tens of thousands of clones in the sample, approximately 84% were seen once. The data belong to a study of blood T cell repertoires in COVID-19. About the research overall: Material from acute and convalescent COVID-19 was sourced from the United States, Italy and Spain. PBMCs, B-cell-depleted T cells, or T cells provided the cDNA or gDNA that made up the material.

This CDR3 contains 15 residues. Looked up from germline, CDR1 is SNHLY and CDR2 is FYNNEI. With V trimmed by 6 bases and J by 7 bases, 7 bases remained unmatched. This TCR was sampled from a woman in her 70s in a cohort sampled during active COVID-19. Sequencing was performed on peripheral blood. The J gene is TRBJ2-1, the V gene TRBV2, with 12 bases fitting TRBD2. The CDR3 DNA reads as TGTGCCAGCAGCGCCGGGACTAGCGGGCTTAATGAGCAGTTCTTC. This encodes CASSAGTSGLNEQFF.